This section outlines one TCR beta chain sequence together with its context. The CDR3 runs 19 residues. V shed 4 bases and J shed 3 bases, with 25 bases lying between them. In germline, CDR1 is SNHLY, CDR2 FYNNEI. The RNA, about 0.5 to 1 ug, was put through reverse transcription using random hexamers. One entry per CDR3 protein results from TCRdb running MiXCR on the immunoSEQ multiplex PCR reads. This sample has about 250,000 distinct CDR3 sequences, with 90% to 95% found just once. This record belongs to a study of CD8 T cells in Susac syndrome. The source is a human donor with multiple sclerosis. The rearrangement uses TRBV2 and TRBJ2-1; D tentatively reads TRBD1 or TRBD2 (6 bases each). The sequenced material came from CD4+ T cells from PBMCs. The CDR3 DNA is TGTGCCAGCAGTGTATCGCGGCCGGGGGCCTCGATCGGCTACAATGAGCAGTTCTTC. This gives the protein CASSVSRPGASIGYNEQFF.